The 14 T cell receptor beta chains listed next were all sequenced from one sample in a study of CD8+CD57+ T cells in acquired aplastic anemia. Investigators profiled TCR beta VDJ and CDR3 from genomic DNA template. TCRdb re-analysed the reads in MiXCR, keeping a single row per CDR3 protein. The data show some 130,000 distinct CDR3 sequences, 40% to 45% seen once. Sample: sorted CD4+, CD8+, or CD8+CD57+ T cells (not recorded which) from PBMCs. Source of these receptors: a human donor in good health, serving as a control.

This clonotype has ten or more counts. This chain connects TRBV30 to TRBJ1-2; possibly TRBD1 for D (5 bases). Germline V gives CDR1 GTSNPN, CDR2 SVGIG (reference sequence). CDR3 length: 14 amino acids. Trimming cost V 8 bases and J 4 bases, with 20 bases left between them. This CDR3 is CARGGYPGTYGYTF. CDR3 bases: TGTGCCCGGGGGGGATACCCAGGGACCTATGGCTACACCTTC. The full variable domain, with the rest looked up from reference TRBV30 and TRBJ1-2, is SQTIHQWPATLVQPVGSPLSLECTVEGTSNPNLYWYRQAAGRGLQLLFYSVGIGQISSEVPQNLSASRPQDRQFILSSKKLLLSDSGFYLCARGGYPGTYGYTFGSGTRLTVV.

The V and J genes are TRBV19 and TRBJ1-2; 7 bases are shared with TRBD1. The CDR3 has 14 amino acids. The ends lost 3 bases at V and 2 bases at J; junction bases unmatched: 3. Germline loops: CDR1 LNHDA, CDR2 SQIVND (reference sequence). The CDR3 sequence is CASSIWDRNYGYTF. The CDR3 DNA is TGTGCCAGTAGTATTTGGGACAGAAACTATGGCTACACCTTC.

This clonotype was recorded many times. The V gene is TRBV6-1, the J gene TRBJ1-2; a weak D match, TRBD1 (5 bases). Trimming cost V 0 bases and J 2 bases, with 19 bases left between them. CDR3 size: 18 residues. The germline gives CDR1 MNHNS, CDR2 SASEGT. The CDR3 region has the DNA TGTGCCAGCAGTGAAGCAGTCTTCATGGGACTGAGAAACTATGGCTACACCTTC. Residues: CASSEAVFMGLRNYGYTF.

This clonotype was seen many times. This chain's CDR3 is CATSGTGNQPQHF. As DNA, the CDR3 is TGTGCCACCTCCGGGACAGGGAATCAGCCCCAGCATTTT. V usage is TRBV24-1 and J usage is TRBJ1-5; 9 positions agree with TRBD1. J was trimmed by 4 bases and V by 9 bases; bases with no gene match: 3. The V gene's germline CDR1 is KGHDR and CDR2 SFDVKD. CDR3 size: 13 residues.

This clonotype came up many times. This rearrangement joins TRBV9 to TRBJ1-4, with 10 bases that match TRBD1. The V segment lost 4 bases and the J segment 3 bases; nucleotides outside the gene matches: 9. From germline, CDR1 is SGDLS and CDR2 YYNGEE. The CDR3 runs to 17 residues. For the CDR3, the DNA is TGTGCCAGCAGCCCTAGGACAGGGGGAATGGCTAATGAAAAACTGTTTTTT. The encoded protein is CASSPRTGGMANEKLFF.

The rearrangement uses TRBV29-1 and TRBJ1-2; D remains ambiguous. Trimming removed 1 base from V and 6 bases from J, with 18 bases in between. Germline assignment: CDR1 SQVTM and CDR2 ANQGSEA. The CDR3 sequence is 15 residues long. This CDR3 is CSVEGVGALMNGYTF. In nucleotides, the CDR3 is TGCAGCGTTGAAGGTGTCGGTGCTCTTATGAATGGCTACACCTTC.

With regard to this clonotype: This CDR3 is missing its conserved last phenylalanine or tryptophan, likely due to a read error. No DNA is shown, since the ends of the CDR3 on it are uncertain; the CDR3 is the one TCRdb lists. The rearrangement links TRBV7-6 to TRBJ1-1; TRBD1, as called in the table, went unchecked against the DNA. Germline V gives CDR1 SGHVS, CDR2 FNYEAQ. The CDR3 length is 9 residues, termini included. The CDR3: CASSQGGLS.

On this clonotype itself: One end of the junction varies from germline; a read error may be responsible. Here the CDR3 DNA reads TGTACCAGCAGTGGGCCTGTTGAAGCTTTCTTT. The encoded protein is CTSSGPVEAFF. The chain combines TRBV6-1 with TRBJ1-1; D is unresolved. The CDR3 length is 11 residues. CDR1 and CDR2 from the germline V gene are MNHNS and SASEGT.

CDR3 nucleotides: TGTGCCAGCAGTTTGAGTAGTCCGGGGACGAACGAGCAGTACTTC. Protein sequence: CASSLSSPGTNEQYF. The chain recombines TRBV2 with TRBJ2-7; D might be TRBD1 or TRBD2, each matching 5 bases. The V gene's germline CDR1 is SNHLY and CDR2 FYNNEI. CDR3 size: 15 residues. V lost 5 bases and J lost 5, with 19 bases in between.

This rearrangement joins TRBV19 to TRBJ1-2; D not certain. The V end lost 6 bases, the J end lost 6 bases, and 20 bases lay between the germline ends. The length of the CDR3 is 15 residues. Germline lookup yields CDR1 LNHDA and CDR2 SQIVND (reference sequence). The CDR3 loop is CASSLYGTGRDGYTF. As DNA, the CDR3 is TGTGCCAGTAGCCTCTATGGCACTGGGAGGGATGGCTACACCTTC.

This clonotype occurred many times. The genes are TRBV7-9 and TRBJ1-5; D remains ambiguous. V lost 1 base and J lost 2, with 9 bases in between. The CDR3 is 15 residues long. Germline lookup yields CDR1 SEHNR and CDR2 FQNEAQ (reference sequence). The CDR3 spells CASSLVGDGNQPQHF. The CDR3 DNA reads TGTGCCAGCAGCTTAGTAGGTGATGGCAATCAGCCCCAGCATTTT.

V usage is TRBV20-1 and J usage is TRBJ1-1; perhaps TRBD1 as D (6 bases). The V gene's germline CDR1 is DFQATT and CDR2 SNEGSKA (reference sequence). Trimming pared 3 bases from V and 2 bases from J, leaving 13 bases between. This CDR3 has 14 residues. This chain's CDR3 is CSASRGAENTEAFF. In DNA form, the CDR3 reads TGCAGTGCTAGCCGGGGGGCAGAAAACACTGAAGCTTTCTTT.

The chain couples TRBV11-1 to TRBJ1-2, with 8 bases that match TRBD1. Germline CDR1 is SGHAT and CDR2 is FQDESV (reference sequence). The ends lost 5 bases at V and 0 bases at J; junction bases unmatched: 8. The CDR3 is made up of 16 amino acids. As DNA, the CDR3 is TGTGCCAGCAGCCGGTGGGACAGGCCAACTAACTATGGCTACACCTTC. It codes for CASSRWDRPTNYGYTF.

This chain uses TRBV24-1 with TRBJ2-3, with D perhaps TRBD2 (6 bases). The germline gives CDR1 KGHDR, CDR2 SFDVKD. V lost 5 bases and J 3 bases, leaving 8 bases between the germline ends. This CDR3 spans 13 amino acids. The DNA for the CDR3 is TGTGCCACCAGTGGGGGGGATACAGATACGCAGTATTTT. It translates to CATSGGDTDTQYF.